This T cell receptor (beta chain) is from a study of blood T cell repertoires in COVID-19. Overall study: Acute and convalescent COVID-19 specimens originated in the United States, Italy and Spain. T cells, B-cell-depleted T cells, or PBMCs provided the cDNA or gDNA that served as material.

The authors' processing: Estimation of nucleated cell counts relied on the amplification of reference gene primers. TCRdb's copy holds only in-frame clones and misses some; the assay was immunoSEQ multiplex PCR. V and J calls and clone size follow that table, whereas D and trimming were derived from the DNA. The profile shows 45,000 to 65,000 clones, about 88% of them singletons. V was cut by 3 bases and J by 2 bases, with 10 bases left in between. The CDR3 contains 14 residues. From germline, CDR1 is KGHSH and CDR2 LQKENI. The sequenced material came from peripheral blood. The genes are TRBV18 and TRBJ1-2; D not resolved. The sequence was collected from a human donor in a cohort sampled during active COVID-19. The CDR3 region has the DNA TGTGCCAGCTCACCCCTTGAGGAGAACTATGGCTACACCTTC. Residues: CASSPLEENYGYTF.